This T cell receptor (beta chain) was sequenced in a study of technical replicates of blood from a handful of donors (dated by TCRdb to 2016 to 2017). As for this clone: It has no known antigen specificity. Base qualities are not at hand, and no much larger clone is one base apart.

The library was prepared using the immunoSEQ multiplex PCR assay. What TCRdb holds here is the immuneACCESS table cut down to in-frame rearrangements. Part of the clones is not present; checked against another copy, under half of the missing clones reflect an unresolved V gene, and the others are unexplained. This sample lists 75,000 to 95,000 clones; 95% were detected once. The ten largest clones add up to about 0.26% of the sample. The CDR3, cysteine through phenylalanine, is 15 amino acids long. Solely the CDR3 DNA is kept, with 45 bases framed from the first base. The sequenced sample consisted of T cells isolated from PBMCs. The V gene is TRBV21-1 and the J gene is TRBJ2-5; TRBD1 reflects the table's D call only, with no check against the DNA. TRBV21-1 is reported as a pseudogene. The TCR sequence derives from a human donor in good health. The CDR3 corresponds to CASSRGQGDGETQYF. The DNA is TGTGCCAGCAGCAGAGGACAGGGGGATGGCGAGACCCAGTACTTC.